The 5 T cell receptor beta chains below all came from one sample that was sequenced in a study of blood T cells in healthy people across ages. Alongside a J-beta primer mix, a sample-barcoded 5' primer served in a second PCR lasting about 7 to 12 cycles. TCRdb reanalysed the 5' RACE reads using MiXCR and keeps one entry per CDR3 protein. The sample includes around 1.1 million distinct CDR3 sequences, 35% to 40% seen only once; the top ten take under 15%. Specimen: blood. The receptor source for this set is a man aged 18 to 29 in good health.

V and J are TRBV21-1 and TRBJ1-2; TRBD1 reflects the table's D call only, with no check against the DNA. TRBV21-1 counts as a pseudogene. The CDR3 runs 15 residues. DNA of the CDR3: TGCGCCAGCAGCAAAACCCGGGGATGGAACTATGGCTACACCTTC. Residues: CASSKTRGWNYGYTF.

The sample holds many counts of this clonotype. The V and J genes are TRBV20-1 and TRBJ2-7; weak D call: TRBD1 (5 bases). Trimming took off 6 bases at V and 2 bases at J, with 17 bases between the two ends. The CDR3 loop spans 14 amino acids. CDR1 and CDR2 (germline): DFQATT, SNEGSKA (reference sequence). CDR3 nucleotide sequence: TGCAGTGCGACCAGCAGGGTAGGGGCCTACGAGCAGTACTTC. Encoded protein: CSATSRVGAYEQYF.

In regard to this clonotype: The junction shows a germline mismatch at one end, possibly a read error. The V and J genes are TRBV7-9 and TRBJ2-1; TRBD1 agrees at 7 bases. Germline CDR1 SEHNR, CDR2 FQNEAQ (reference sequence). The CDR3 extends over 14 amino acids. The DNA for the CDR3 is TGTGCCAGCAGCCACCTCTTGACAGGGAATGGGCAGTTCTTC. It is translated as CASSHLLTGNGQFF.

The V call is TRBV19, the J call TRBJ2-1; 7 bases map to TRBD1. CDR1 is LNHDA, CDR2 SQIVND, per germline (reference sequence). Trimming removed 0 bases from V and 4 bases from J; junction bases left unmatched: 9. CDR3 length: 17 amino acids. CDR3 sequence (DNA): TGTGCCAGTAGTATAGATCCCGACAGGGAGCTGTACAATGAGCAGTTCTTC. This translates into CASSIDPDRELYNEQFF. Filled out from reference TRBV19 and TRBJ2-1, the complete variable domain reads DGGITQSPKYLFRKEGQNVTLSCEQNLNHDAMYWYRQDPGQGLRLIYYSQIVNDFQKGDIAEGYSVSREKKESFPLTVTSAQKNPTAFYLCASSIDPDRELYNEQFFGPGTRLTVL.

The genes are TRBV2 and TRBJ1-4; no definite D call. V gave up 2 bases and J gave up 8 bases, with 15 bases separating them. The CDR3 has 15 amino acids. Germline loops: CDR1 SNHLY, CDR2 FYNNEI. This chain's CDR3 is CASSERTVSQEKLFF. CDR3 coding DNA: TGTGCCAGCAGTGAAAGAACAGTGAGTCAGGAAAAACTGTTTTTT.